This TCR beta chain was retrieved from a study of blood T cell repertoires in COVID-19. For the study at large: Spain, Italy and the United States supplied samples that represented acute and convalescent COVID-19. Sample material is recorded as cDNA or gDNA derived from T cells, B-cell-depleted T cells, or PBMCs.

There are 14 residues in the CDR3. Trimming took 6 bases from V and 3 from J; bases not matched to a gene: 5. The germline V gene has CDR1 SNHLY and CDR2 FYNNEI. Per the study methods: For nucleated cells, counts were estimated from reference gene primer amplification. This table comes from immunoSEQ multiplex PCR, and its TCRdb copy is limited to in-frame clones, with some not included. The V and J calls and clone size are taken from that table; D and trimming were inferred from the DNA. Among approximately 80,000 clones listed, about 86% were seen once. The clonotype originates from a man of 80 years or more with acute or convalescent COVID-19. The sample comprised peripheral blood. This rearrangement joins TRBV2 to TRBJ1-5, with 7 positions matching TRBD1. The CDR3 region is CASSQQGLNQPQHF. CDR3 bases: TGTGCCAGCAGCCAACAGGGGCTCAATCAGCCCCAGCATTTT. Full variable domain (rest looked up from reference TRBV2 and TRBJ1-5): EPEVTQTPSHQVTQMGQEVILRCVPISNHLYFYWYRQILGQKVEFLVSFYNNEISEKSEIFDDQFSVERPDGSNFTLKIRSTKLEDSAMYFCASSQQGLNQPQHFGDGTRLSIL.